The present T cell receptor (beta chain) was sequenced within a study of T cell repertoires in cytomegalovirus infection. CDR3 length equals 16 residues. Germline CDR1 and CDR2: SGHVS and FNYEAQ. V trimming: 4 bases; J trimming: 4 bases; junction bases outside the gene matches: 8. TCRdb ran MiXCR on the reads and lists one entry per CDR3 protein. The sample shows some 900,000 distinct CDR3 sequences, approximately 30% of them seen only once. In this sample, this clonotype turned up a few times. As yet, its antigen is unknown. The gene calls are TRBV7-6 and TRBJ2-2, with TRBD1 matching over 8 bases. This material consisted of cultured CD8+ T cells from PBMCs, taken from culture after CMV antigen stimulation. The clonotype comes from a human donor in good health (CMV status not recorded). Some clones in this sample may be carry-over from other donors' samples. CDR3 coding DNA: TGTGCCAGCAGCTCTACAGGGGGAATCAGCACCGGGGAGCTGTTTTTT. Its translation is CASSSTGGISTGELFF.